Below are 31 T cell receptor beta chains sequenced from a single sample in a study of blood T cell repertoires in COVID-19. Generated by immunoSEQ multiplex PCR, the TCRdb table keeps only in-frame clones and is missing some. The top ten clones hold 2.5% to 3.5% of a sample with more than 95,000 clones, about four fifths of them seen once. Sequencing was done on a sample of peripheral blood. All receptors come from an elderly woman with active or convalescent COVID-19.

This clone was recorded only once. J is TRBJ1-5 and V is TRBV4-1; a weak D match, TRBD1 (5 bases). Germline V lookup: CDR1 MGHRA, CDR2 YSYEKL. This CDR3 contains 16 residues. The V end lost 3 bases, the J end lost 6 bases, and 18 bases lay between the germline ends. In nucleotides, the CDR3 is TGCGCCAGCAGCCAGACGGGGACCCCCGGGGGTCAGCCCCAGCATTTT. It is translated as CASSQTGTPGGQPQHF.

CDR3 protein: CSASGTGTNEKLFF. CDR3 sequence (DNA): TGCAGTGCTAGTGGGACAGGGACAAATGAAAAACTGTTTTTT. J is TRBJ1-4 and V is TRBV20-1; 9 positions agree with TRBD1. Germline-derived CDR1 and CDR2 are DFQATT and SNEGSKA (reference sequence). The trim removed 3 bases at V and 5 bases at J, leaving 4 bases unmatched. The CDR3 totals 14 residues.

This chain connects TRBV28 to TRBJ1-6, with D possibly TRBD1 on 5 matching bases. The CDR3 has 14 amino acids. Trimming cost V 2 bases and J 5 bases, with 7 bases left between them. Germline loops: CDR1 MDHEN, CDR2 SYDVKM. CDR3: CASSLDSDNSPLHF. The CDR3 DNA sequence: TGTGCCAGCAGTTTAGACAGCGATAATTCACCCCTCCACTTT.

J is TRBJ1-2 and V is TRBV4-3; D ambiguous. The V end lost 0 bases, the J end lost 2 bases, and 10 bases lay between the germline ends. The CDR3 has 15 amino acids. CDR1 and CDR2 from the germline V gene are LGHNA and YSLEER. CDR3 DNA: TGCGCCAGCAGCCAAGATCCCGCAGGAAACTATGGCTACACCTTC. It specifies CASSQDPAGNYGYTF.

The V gene is TRBV23-1, the J gene TRBJ2-1, with D tentatively TRBD2 (6 bases). TRBV23-1 is marked as an open reading frame, function uncertain. V was cut by 2 bases and J by 3 bases, with 23 bases left in between. This CDR3 contains 19 residues. The CDR3 DNA follows: TGCGCCAGCAGTCAACCGAAAGGAGGGCCGGAAAGCGTCTACAATGAGCAGTTCTTC. This sequence encodes CASSQPKGGPESVYNEQFF.

This chain connects TRBV6-6 to TRBJ1-2; D is possibly TRBD1 (6 bases). From germline, CDR1 is MNHNY and CDR2 SVGAGI (reference sequence). The ends were cut back, 4 bases at V and 8 bases at J, with 17 bases in the middle. The CDR3 sequence is 14 residues long. CDR3 nucleotides: TGTGCCAGCAGTTCCCGAGGGGGGGAGGTAGGCTACACCTTC. It encodes CASSSRGGEVGYTF.

The chain's CDR3 is CASSLGGPEKLFF. CDR3 coding DNA: TGTGCCAGCAGCTTAGGCGGCCCCGAAAAACTGTTTTTT. The chain carries TRBV7-8 and TRBJ1-4, with unresolved D. V gave up 1 base and J gave up 8 bases, with 8 bases separating them. The CDR3 has 13 amino acids. Germline CDR1 reads SGHVS; CDR2 reads FQNEAQ.

V is TRBV24-1 and J is TRBJ1-4; 8 bases agree with TRBD1. Germline CDR1 and CDR2: KGHDR and SFDVKD. V shed 2 bases and J 6 bases; nucleotides not matched to a gene: 1. The CDR3 contains 14 residues. The DNA of the CDR3 is TGTGCCACCAGTGATTCCAGGGGGCATGAAAAACTGTTTTTT. It codes for CATSDSRGHEKLFF.

J is TRBJ2-7 and V is TRBV4-1; 8 nucleotides agree with TRBD1. Germline V gene data show CDR1 as MGHRA and CDR2 as YSYEKL. Trimming cost V 0 bases and J 3 bases; bases outside gene matches: 7. The CDR3 length is 16 residues. CDR3 residues: CASSQDSQGALYEQYF. The DNA for the CDR3 is TGCGCCAGCAGCCAAGATTCGCAGGGGGCCCTCTACGAGCAGTACTTC.

The rearrangement uses TRBV3-1 (or the pseudogene TRBV3-2) and TRBJ1-4; D possibly corresponds to TRBD1 (5 bases). Germline values: CDR1 LGHDT, CDR2 YNNKEL (reference sequence). This CDR3 contains 14 residues. Trimming took off 1 base at V and 6 bases at J, with 9 bases between the two ends. The CDR3: CASSQGQTDEKLFF. CDR3 in DNA: TGTGCCAGCAGCCAAGGACAGACAGATGAAAAACTGTTTTTT.

V and J are TRBV27 and TRBJ2-7; the match to TRBD2 covers 8 bases. Germline V CDR1 and CDR2: MNHEY, SMNVEV (reference sequence). J gave up 4 bases and V 7 bases, and 9 bases lay outside the gene matches. CDR3 size: 14 residues. DNA of the CDR3: TGTGCCAGCAAGATCCGGGGGGGTATTTACGAGCAGTACTTC. Its translation: CASKIRGGIYEQYF.

This clone appeared many times. The chain has TRBV14 and TRBJ2-7, with 16 bases matching TRBD2. The CDR3 extends over 16 amino acids. Germline CDR1 reads SGHDN; CDR2 reads FVKESK. V lost 3 bases to trimming and J lost 5 bases; unmatched junction nucleotides: 4. CDR3 nucleotides: TGTGCCAGCAGCCATGGGACTAGCGGGAGGGTCCACGAGCAGTACTTC. Translation gives CASSHGTSGRVHEQYF.

This clone was seen more than once but under ten times. This chain joins TRBV5-1 and TRBJ2-7, with D possibly TRBD2 on 6 matching bases. Trimming removed 4 bases at V and 2 bases at J, with 13 bases between. This CDR3 has 14 amino acids. Per germline, CDR1 SGHRS and CDR2 YFSETQ. CDR3 DNA sequence: TGCGCCAGCAGCCTCCTGCGGGGACCCTACGAGCAGTACTTC. It yields the protein CASSLLRGPYEQYF.

V gene TRBV7-8 combines with J gene TRBJ1-5, with D perhaps matching TRBD1 (6 bases). CDR1 and CDR2 from the germline V gene are SGHVS and FQNEAQ. This CDR3 has 17 amino acids. Trimming removed 5 bases at V and 2 bases at J, with 19 bases between. In nucleotides, the CDR3 is TGTGCCAGCAGCCAAAAGGGGAGGGGGGTCGGCAATCAGCCCCAGCATTTT. The encoded protein is CASSQKGRGVGNQPQHF.

The rearrangement links TRBV5-3 to TRBJ1-2; D not resolved. TRBV5-3 is flagged as an ORF with uncertain function. This CDR3 spans 15 amino acids. With 4 bases removed from V and 6 bases from J, the gap between germline ends came to 19 bases. Here the CDR3 DNA reads TGTGCCAGAAGCCTGGTAGAAGGGAGGGATCATGGCTACACCTTC. Residues: CARSLVEGRDHGYTF.

The gene calls are TRBV28 and TRBJ2-7, with a possible D match to TRBD2 (6 bases). The V end was cut by 7 bases, the J end by 4 bases, with 11 bases between. The CDR3 runs 12 residues. Germline V gene lookup returns CDR1 MDHEN and CDR2 SYDVKM. CDR3 DNA sequence: TGTGCCAGCACCACGGGGACTTACGAGCAGTACTTC. Its protein is CASTTGTYEQYF. Filled out from reference TRBV28 and TRBJ2-7, the complete variable domain reads DVKVTQSSRYLVKRTGEKVFLECVQDMDHENMFWYRQDPGLGLRLIYFSYDVKMKEKGDIPEGYSVSREKKERFSLILESASTNQTSMYLCASTTGTYEQYFGPGTRLTVT.

The J gene is TRBJ1-1, the V gene TRBV27; no clear D. The CDR3 is 13 residues long. V gave up 3 bases and J gave up 0 bases, with 5 bases separating them. The germline gives CDR1 MNHEY, CDR2 SMNVEV (reference sequence). CDR3 DNA sequence: TGTGCCAGCAGTTTGGAGGTGAACACTGAAGCTTTCTTT. Amino acids: CASSLEVNTEAFF.

The J gene is TRBJ1-5, the V gene TRBV7-2; D perhaps matches TRBD1 (5 bases). Germline assignment: CDR1 SGHTA and CDR2 FQGNSA. The CDR3 length is 15 residues. Trimming stripped 1 base from V and 5 bases from J, with 12 bases between. The CDR3 nucleotides read TGTGCCAGCAGCTTAGTTGCAGGGCCCGATCAGCCCCAGCATTTT. Its translation: CASSLVAGPDQPQHF.

This chain connects TRBV28 to TRBJ1-3, with D possibly being TRBD1 (5 bases). This CDR3 region has 13 residues. The germline V and J ends were trimmed by 3 bases and 6 bases, with 9 bases remaining between them. Germline CDR1 is MDHEN and CDR2 is SYDVKM. The CDR3 nucleotides are TGTGCCAGCAGTTTTGGGGGGGAAAACACCATATATTTT. It yields the protein CASSFGGENTIYF.

The chain recombines TRBV7-2 with TRBJ1-3, with D perhaps TRBD1 (5 bases). This CDR3 is built from 14 residues. With 1 base removed from V and 4 bases from J, the gap between germline ends came to 8 bases. CDR1 and CDR2 (germline): SGHTA, FQGNSA. The CDR3 region is CASSLGQNGNTIYF. As DNA, the CDR3 is TGTGCCAGCAGCTTAGGACAGAACGGAAACACCATATATTTT.

This clone was picked up one time. The chain combines TRBV24-1 with TRBJ2-2, with D perhaps matching TRBD2 (6 bases). The germline V gene has CDR1 KGHDR and CDR2 SFDVKD. With 3 bases removed from V and 6 bases from J, the gap between germline ends came to 16 bases. This CDR3 contains 16 residues. The CDR3 spells CATSDRDLVGAGELFF. The CDR3 nucleotides are TGTGCCACCAGTGATCGGGACTTAGTTGGGGCCGGGGAGCTGTTTTTT.

The genes are TRBV4-1 and TRBJ1-5; D not resolved. V was pared by 4 bases and J by 2 bases, with 18 bases between. In germline, CDR1 is MGHRA, CDR2 YSYEKL. The CDR3 sequence is 17 residues long. This CDR3 is CASSPARGGVGNQPQHF. The CDR3 bases are TGCGCCAGCAGCCCCGCTCGCGGTGGAGTAGGCAATCAGCCCCAGCATTTT.

The CDR3 DNA reads as TGTGCCAGCCCCCTCGGACTAGCGGGAGCCAACCAAGAGACCCAGTACTTC. Amino acid sequence: CASPLGLAGANQETQYF. The genes are TRBV2 and TRBJ2-5; 13 nucleotides match TRBD2. The CDR3 has 17 amino acids. V was clipped by 8 bases and J by 0 bases; unmatched bases: 9. The germline V gene encodes CDR1 SNHLY and CDR2 FYNNEI.

The V call is TRBV9, the J call TRBJ2-2; 8 nucleotides align to TRBD1. CDR3 size: 15 residues. The V segment lost 0 bases and the J segment 6 bases; nucleotides outside the gene matches: 4. Germline CDR1 SGDLS, CDR2 YYNGEE. The CDR3 bases are TGTGCCAGCAGCGTAGACAACAGGGGGTCCGGGGAGCTGTTTTTT. Its protein product is CASSVDNRGSGELFF. Full variable domain (rest looked up from reference TRBV9 and TRBJ2-2): DSGVTQTPKHLITATGQRVTLRCSPRSGDLSVYWYQQSLDQGLQFLIQYYNGEERAKGNILERFSAQQFPDLHSELNLSSLELGDSALYFCASSVDNRGSGELFFGEGSRLTVL.

There are a few counts of this clone. The chain links TRBV28 to TRBJ1-2; 8 nucleotides agree with TRBD1. CDR1 is MDHEN, CDR2 SYDVKM, per germline. This CDR3 has 13 residues. Trimming removed 11 bases from V and 5 bases from J; junction bases left unmatched: 10. CDR3 coding DNA: TGTGCCTCCTTACACGGGACAGGTTATGGCTACACCTTC. Protein sequence: CASLHGTGYGYTF.

The chain recombines TRBV5-4 with TRBJ1-1; 9 nucleotides line up with TRBD1. CDR3 length: 14 residues. J was trimmed by 10 bases and V by 3 bases; bases with no gene match: 10. The germline V gene encodes CDR1 SGHNT and CDR2 YYREEE (reference sequence). The DNA for the CDR3 is TGTGCCAGCAGCTCCCGGACAGGGGAGAGGGGAGCTTTCTTT. It is translated as CASSSRTGERGAFF.

V and J are TRBV5-1 and TRBJ2-4, with D possibly being TRBD1 (5 bases). V lost 0 bases, J lost 0 bases, and 10 bases lay in between. Germline CDR1 and CDR2: SGHRS and YFSETQ. The CDR3 is 16 amino acids. The CDR3: CASSLETALAKNIQYF. The CDR3 bases are TGCGCCAGCAGCTTGGAGACAGCCCTAGCCAAAAACATTCAGTACTTC.

The chain carries TRBV20-1 and TRBJ1-3; 7 nucleotides align to TRBD1. The CDR3 is made up of 14 amino acids. With 3 bases clipped from V and 2 bases from J, the junction kept 4 bases outside the gene matches. The germline gives CDR1 DFQATT, CDR2 SNEGSKA (reference sequence). CDR3 sequence reads: CSASAGTAGNTIYF. The CDR3 bases are TGCAGTGCTAGTGCTGGGACAGCTGGAAACACCATATATTTT.

The V and J genes are TRBV10-3 and TRBJ1-1; D unclear. The CDR3 length is 13 residues. V gave up 0 bases and J gave up 4 bases, with 6 bases separating them. CDR1 and CDR2 from the germline V gene are ENHRY and SYGVKD. The CDR3 loop is CAISESSLTEAFF. The CDR3 DNA follows: TGTGCCATCAGTGAGTCGAGTCTCACTGAAGCTTTCTTT.

This clone was seen a few times. The chain has TRBV24-1 and TRBJ2-3; 7 positions agree with TRBD1. In germline, CDR1 is KGHDR, CDR2 SFDVKD. This CDR3 comprises 13 residues. After removal of 9 bases from V and 4 bases from J, the junction contained 6 bases not matched to a gene. This chain's CDR3 is CATSTGWSDTQYF. CDR3 bases: TGTGCCACCTCGACAGGGTGGTCAGATACGCAGTATTTT.

The chain is built from TRBV5-1 and TRBJ1-5; D call uncertain. The V gene's germline CDR1 is SGHRS and CDR2 YFSETQ. The CDR3 extends over 14 amino acids. V was shortened by 0 bases and J by 3 bases, with 7 bases between the two germline ends. CDR3 protein: CASSLDGNNQPQHF. The CDR3 nucleotides are TGCGCCAGCAGCTTGGACGGGAACAATCAGCCCCAGCATTTT.